This T cell receptor beta chain was sequenced in a study of cytomegalovirus exposure and HLA in healthy donors. CDR1 and CDR2 from the germline V gene are SGHNT and YYREEE (reference sequence). CDR3 length: 14 residues. V was shortened by 2 bases and J by 1 base, with 9 bases between the two germline ends. Healthy donors of bone marrow made up the group. Notes on the study in general: The authors judged a highly shared variant cluster likely a sequencing artifact. The study recorded 150 to 200 TCR beta chains that were cytomegalovirus-associated.

The PCR contained 60 Vbeta and 13 Jbeta primers. Clones were read by immunoSEQ multiplex PCR, and TCRdb kept only the in-frame ones, dropping some. The table records around 150,000 clones, around four fifths of them present only once. As concerns this clone: Its target is unknown.

The chain uses TRBV5-4 and TRBJ2-5; a weak D match, TRBD1 (5 bases). The receptor was derived from a male donor in good health and CMV-seronegative. The sequencing sample was made of PBMCs. The CDR3 DNA reads TGTGCCAGCAGCTTTGGTGGGGCCCAAGAGACCCAGTACTTC. This translates into CASSFGGAQETQYF.